This entry lists 29 T cell receptor beta chains sequenced from one sample in a study of T cell responses to AZD1222 COVID-19 vaccine. Measured with immunoSEQ multiplex PCR; TCRdb has only the in-frame clones, and not every one. Of 95,000 to 130,000 clones listed, more than 75% were seen once; the top ten hold around 7.2%. Sequenced material: peripheral blood, taken on day 0 of AZD1222 vaccination. The origin of the receptors is an adult in good health.

This clone was observed once. The chain carries TRBV3-1 (or the pseudogene TRBV3-2) and TRBJ2-5; no clear D gene. The CDR3 extends over 13 amino acids. CDR1 LGHDT and CDR2 YNNKEL come from the germline V gene (reference sequence). V was pared by 4 bases and J by 9 bases, with 15 bases between. The CDR3 is CASSPTELAAQYF. In nucleotides, the CDR3 is TGTGCCAGCAGCCCAACAGAACTTGCGGCCCAGTACTTC.

This chain uses TRBV4-1 with TRBJ1-2, with D possibly being TRBD1 (6 bases). The CDR3 sequence is 16 residues long. Germline CDR1 reads MGHRA; CDR2 reads YSYEKL. V was trimmed by 2 bases and J by 7 bases, leaving 20 bases between them. As DNA, the CDR3 is TGCGCCAGCAGCCAATTCTCTTCGACAGGCGCTTTTGGCTACACCTTC. Amino acid sequence: CASSQFSSTGAFGYTF.

The chain recombines TRBV19 with TRBJ1-5; TRBD1 agrees at 8 bases. After removal of 8 bases from V and 5 bases from J, the junction contained 8 bases not matched to a gene. The CDR3 has 14 amino acids. Germline lookup yields CDR1 LNHDA and CDR2 SQIVND (reference sequence). CDR3 amino acids: CASYRGTGYQPQHF. DNA of the CDR3: TGTGCCAGTTATCGCGGGACAGGTTATCAGCCCCAGCATTTT.

The chain combines TRBV6-5 with TRBJ1-1, with 9 bases identical to TRBD1. The CDR3 runs to 15 residues. V dropped 1 base and J dropped 1; count of bases not matched to a gene: 1. In germline, CDR1 is MNHEY, CDR2 SVGAGI. The CDR3 protein is CASSYWGQGNTEAFF. The CDR3 bases are TGTGCCAGCAGTTACTGGGGACAGGGGAACACTGAAGCTTTCTTT.

This clone was seen a few times. The rearrangement joins TRBV2 to TRBJ1-1; no firm D call. From germline, CDR1 is SNHLY and CDR2 FYNNEI. The CDR3 has 13 amino acids. Trimming pared 11 bases from V and 7 bases from J, leaving 20 bases between. CDR3 loop: CAGKTSYRLEAFF. CDR3 nucleotides: TGTGCCGGAAAAACAAGTTACCGTCTTGAAGCTTTCTTT.

The rearrangement links TRBV5-1 to TRBJ2-5; D is undetermined. V lost 1 base and J 2 bases, leaving 6 bases between the germline ends. The germline gives CDR1 SGHRS, CDR2 YFSETQ. The CDR3 covers 13 residues. The CDR3 is CASSLRAQETQYF. DNA of the CDR3: TGCGCCAGCAGCTTGCGCGCTCAAGAGACCCAGTACTTC. The variable domain in full, completed from reference TRBV5-1 and TRBJ2-5, reads KAGVTQTPRYLIKTRGQQVTLSCSPISGHRSVSWYQQTPGQGLQFLFEYFSETQRNKGNFPGRFSGRQFSNSRSEMNVSTLELGDSALYLCASSLRAQETQYFGPGTRLLVL.

The chain joins TRBV9 to TRBJ1-1, with D hard to call. The length of the CDR3 is 13 residues. CDR1 SGDLS and CDR2 YYNGEE come from the germline V gene. Trimming shortened V by 1 base and J by 1 base, and 5 bases separated the two germline ends. In nucleotides, the CDR3 is TGTGCCAGCAGCGTATACAGGAACACTGAAGCTTTCTTT. Translating gives CASSVYRNTEAFF.

The chain links TRBV5-5 to TRBJ1-5; 7 bases are shared with TRBD1. Trimming cost V 4 bases and J 0 bases; bases outside gene matches: 4. The germline CDR1 and CDR2 sequences are SGHKS and YYEKEE (reference sequence). The CDR3 runs 15 residues. The CDR3 sequence is CASSRTGYSNQPQHF. The DNA for the CDR3 is TGTGCCAGCAGCCGGACAGGTTATAGCAATCAGCCCCAGCATTTT.

The V call is TRBV28, the J call TRBJ2-7; TRBD1 matches 9 bases. CDR3 length equals 16 residues. The trim removed 5 bases at V and 4 bases at J, leaving 12 bases unmatched. Per germline, CDR1 MDHEN and CDR2 SYDVKM. The CDR3 DNA reads TGTGCCAGCAGTACATCCTACAGGGGGCTCATATACGAGCAGTACTTC. Translating it yields CASSTSYRGLIYEQYF. Full variable domain (missing parts from reference TRBV28 and TRBJ2-7): DVKVTQSSRYLVKRTGEKVFLECVQDMDHENMFWYRQDPGLGLRLIYFSYDVKMKEKGDIPEGYSVSREKKERFSLILESASTNQTSMYLCASSTSYRGLIYEQYFGPGTRLTVT.

This sequence joins TRBV28 and TRBJ1-3; D gene ambiguous. Germline-derived CDR1 and CDR2 are MDHEN and SYDVKM. Trimming removed 8 bases at V and 0 bases at J, with 5 bases between. This CDR3 is 12 amino acids long. Here the CDR3 DNA reads TGTGCCAGCTTTGACTCTGGAAACACCATATATTTT. Protein product: CASFDSGNTIYF.

V gene TRBV18 combines with J gene TRBJ2-5, with a tentative D call TRBD1 (5 bases). Germline V gene sequence: CDR1 KGHSH, CDR2 LQKENI. Trimming removed 3 bases at V and 0 bases at J, with 8 bases between. The CDR3 has 14 amino acids. The CDR3 DNA sequence: TGTGCCAGCTCACCGACAGACAACCAAGAGACCCAGTACTTC. Translating gives CASSPTDNQETQYF.

The DNA of the CDR3 is TGTGCCTGGAGCCTGGGACAGAACACTGAAGCTTTCTTT. Translation: CAWSLGQNTEAFF. This chain links TRBV30 with TRBJ1-1; a possible D gene is TRBD1 (6 bases). From germline, CDR1 is GTSNPN and CDR2 SVGIG (reference sequence). Trimming cost V 3 bases and J 1 base, with 9 bases left between them. The CDR3 has 13 residues. Full variable domain (remainder filled in from reference TRBV30 and TRBJ1-1): SQTIHQWPATLVQPVGSPLSLECTVEGTSNPNLYWYRQAAGRGLQLLFYSVGIGQISSEVPQNLSASRPQDRQFILSSKKLLLSDSGFYLCAWSLGQNTEAFFGQGTRLTVV.

The V gene is TRBV10-3, the J gene TRBJ2-1, with 8 positions matching TRBD1. This CDR3 is 15 amino acids long. Germline V gene lookup returns CDR1 ENHRY and CDR2 SYGVKD. Trimming cost V 10 bases and J 7 bases; bases outside gene matches: 15. The chain's CDR3 is CATAAGTGTGNEQFF. DNA for the CDR3: TGTGCCACCGCGGCGGGTACAGGGACAGGTAATGAGCAGTTCTTC.

The chain employs TRBV30 and TRBJ1-6; D not resolved. The V gene's germline CDR1 is GTSNPN and CDR2 SVGIG (reference sequence). CDR3 length equals 15 residues. The V end lost 2 bases, the J end lost 13 bases, and 21 bases lay between the germline ends. The CDR3 spells CAWSPSNGRSLPLHF. In DNA form, the CDR3 reads TGTGCCTGGAGTCCCTCAAACGGACGAAGCCTCCCCCTCCACTTT. Combining the CDR3 with reference TRBV30 and TRBJ1-6 gives the whole variable domain SQTIHQWPATLVQPVGSPLSLECTVEGTSNPNLYWYRQAAGRGLQLLFYSVGIGQISSEVPQNLSASRPQDRQFILSSKKLLLSDSGFYLCAWSPSNGRSLPLHFGNGTRLTVT.

This clone was seen just once. The J gene is TRBJ1-2, the V gene TRBV7-2; 7 positions match TRBD1. J gave up 8 bases and V 5 bases, and 14 bases lay outside the gene matches. The CDR3 length is 15 residues. Germline CDR1 SGHTA, CDR2 FQGNSA. CDR3 sequence (DNA): TGTGCCAGCAGCCCTCGGACAGGCCCCTTTAACGGCTACACCTTC. It encodes CASSPRTGPFNGYTF.

The V call is TRBV6-1, the J call TRBJ2-7; no clear D gene. Between the trimmed V and J ends, which lost 6 bases and 3 bases, there was a span of 21 bases. CDR1 is MNHNS, CDR2 SASEGT, per germline. This CDR3 region has 16 residues. The CDR3 sequence is CASRELPGPNNYEQYF. The CDR3 nucleotides are TGTGCCAGCAGAGAACTCCCCGGGCCGAATAACTACGAGCAGTACTTC.

The chain joins TRBV6-4 to TRBJ1-2; D unclear. The CDR3 extends over 13 amino acids. V lost 2 bases to trimming and J lost 8 bases, with 12 bases between them. Germline CDR1 MRHNA, CDR2 SNTAGT. The CDR3 sequence is CASSDPTVGGYTF. DNA of the CDR3: TGTGCCAGCAGTGACCCCACGGTGGGGGGCTACACCTTC.

The rearrangement joins TRBV28 to TRBJ1-5; no reliable D call. The V gene's germline CDR1 is MDHEN and CDR2 SYDVKM. Deletions cut 2 bases from V and 3 bases from J, with 5 bases between. CDR3 length equals 13 residues. The CDR3: CASSLDYNQPQHF. DNA of the CDR3: TGTGCCAGCAGTTTAGACTACAATCAGCCCCAGCATTTT.

The gene calls are TRBV2 and TRBJ2-7, with TRBD2 matching over 13 bases. V trimming: 7 bases; J trimming: 8 bases; junction bases outside the gene matches: 8. The CDR3 is made up of 14 amino acids. CDR1 and CDR2 from the germline V gene are SNHLY and FYNNEI. The CDR3 bases are TGTGCCAGCACCACTACTAGCGGGAGGGCCAAGCAGTACTTC. Protein sequence: CASTTTSGRAKQYF.

The chain links TRBV27 to TRBJ1-2; the match to TRBD1 covers 7 bases. In germline, CDR1 is MNHEY, CDR2 SMNVEV (reference sequence). This CDR3 spans 13 amino acids. Trimming at V came to 5 bases and at J to 7 bases, leaving 7 bases not matched to a gene. The CDR3 is CASSIRGAGGYTF. The CDR3 DNA follows: TGTGCCAGCAGTATCAGGGGGGCGGGTGGCTACACCTTC.

The chain combines TRBV29-1 with TRBJ2-3, with D hard to call. The V gene's germline CDR1 is SQVTM and CDR2 ANQGSEA. The CDR3 consists of 12 residues. The V and J ends lost 2 bases and 0 bases respectively, with 3 bases between them. CDR3 amino acids: CSVEQSTDTQYF. The DNA for the CDR3 is TGCAGCGTTGAACAGAGCACAGATACGCAGTATTTT.

The J gene is TRBJ2-5, the V gene TRBV7-2; no firm D call. The germline V and J ends were trimmed by 4 bases and 0 bases, with 0 bases remaining between them. This CDR3 region has 11 residues. Per germline, CDR1 SGHTA and CDR2 FQGNSA. The CDR3 sequence is CASSYQETQYF. The CDR3 region has the DNA TGTGCCAGCAGCTACCAAGAGACCCAGTACTTC.

The gene calls are TRBV28 and TRBJ2-3; D is undetermined. Germline CDR1 is MDHEN and CDR2 is SYDVKM. V lost 7 bases and J 7 bases, leaving 18 bases between the germline ends. This CDR3 has 14 residues. The CDR3 loop reads CASMGPLEGNTQYF. The CDR3 DNA is TGTGCCAGCATGGGCCCCCTCGAAGGGAATACGCAGTATTTT.

The chain uses TRBV29-1 and TRBJ2-1; 10 nucleotides agree with TRBD1. Unmatched junction bases numbered 16, after V lost 5 bases and J lost 12 bases. The germline gives CDR1 SQVTM, CDR2 ANQGSEA. This CDR3 is 15 amino acids long. The CDR3 coding sequence is TGCAGCGTTAATAGAGGCGGGACAGGGGAGGGAAGGCAGTTCTTC. Translation gives CSVNRGGTGEGRQFF.

The genes are TRBV6-5 and TRBJ1-5, with D possibly TRBD1 on 5 matching bases. V shed 6 bases and J shed 7 bases, with 13 bases lying between them. The CDR3 loop spans 13 amino acids. Looked up from germline, CDR1 is MNHEY and CDR2 is SVGAGI. CDR3 DNA sequence: TGTGCCAGCAGGGGGGAGGTATACCAGCCCCAGCATTTT. Protein: CASRGEVYQPQHF.

The chain has TRBV5-1 and TRBJ2-5, with D perhaps matching TRBD1 (5 bases). V shed 7 bases and J shed 0 bases, with 16 bases lying between them. The germline V gene has CDR1 SGHRS and CDR2 YFSETQ. The CDR3 covers 15 residues. The CDR3 reads CASPAKGIDQETQYF. DNA for the CDR3: TGCGCCAGCCCTGCGAAGGGGATCGACCAAGAGACCCAGTACTTC.

This clone was found a few times. The J gene is TRBJ2-1, the V gene TRBV13; D call uncertain. This CDR3 is built from 15 residues. Per germline, CDR1 PRHDT and CDR2 FYEKMQ (reference sequence). V shed 3 bases and J shed 0 bases, with 9 bases lying between them. CDR3 in amino acids: CASSFPGPSYNEQFF. DNA for the CDR3: TGTGCCAGCAGCTTTCCAGGACCCTCCTACAATGAGCAGTTCTTC.

V usage is TRBV7-6 and J usage is TRBJ2-1; TRBD2 agrees at 9 bases. Per the germline V gene, CDR1 is SGHVS and CDR2 is FNYEAQ. The CDR3 totals 15 residues. Losses at the gene ends were 2 bases for V and 2 bases for J; bases not matched to a gene: 1. CDR3 sequence (DNA): TGTGCCAGCAGCTTAAGCGGGGGGACCTACAATGAGCAGTTCTTC. Protein: CASSLSGGTYNEQFF. The variable domain in full, completed from reference TRBV7-6 and TRBJ2-1, reads GAGVSQSPRYKVTKRGQDVALRCDPISGHVSLYWYRQALGQGPEFLTYFNYEAQQDKSGLPNDRFSAERPEGSISTLTIQRTEQRDSAMYRCASSLSGGTYNEQFFGPGTRLTVL.

The rearrangement uses TRBV11-2 and TRBJ2-7, with D possibly matching TRBD2 (5 bases). Trimming pared 6 bases from V and 5 bases from J, leaving 14 bases between. Germline V gene lookup returns CDR1 SGHAT and CDR2 FQNNGV. This CDR3 has 13 amino acids. In DNA form, the CDR3 reads TGTGCCAGCAGATCAACGGGATCCAACGAGCAGTACTTC. Protein sequence: CASRSTGSNEQYF.